This TCR beta chain was identified during a study of cytomegalovirus exposure and HLA in healthy donors. Trimming removed 7 bases at V and 7 bases at J, with 18 bases between. Germline V lookup: CDR1 SGHNT, CDR2 YYREEE (reference sequence). CDR3 length: 15 amino acids. PCR employed 60 Vbeta and 13 Jbeta primers. Profiled with immunoSEQ multiplex PCR; TCRdb holds only in-frame clones, not every one. The table has around 250,000 clones, 92% seen once. V usage is TRBV5-4 and J usage is TRBJ1-6; weak D call: TRBD1 (5 bases). Sequencing input: PBMCs. This receptor was obtained from a girl aged 2 to 9 in good health and CMV-seronegative. The CDR3 is CASGYPGLMNSPLHF. The CDR3 DNA follows: TGTGCCAGCGGCTACCCGGGACTTATGAATTCACCCCTCCACTTT.